Below are 20 T cell receptor beta chains sequenced from a single sample in a study of blood T cells in healthy people across ages (dated by TCRdb to between 2014 and 2017). The library was prepared using 5' RACE. These reads were obtained on an Illumina HiSeq 2500. The second PCR ran for roughly 7 to 12 cycles and used a J-beta primer mix along with a sample-barcoded 5' primer. TCRdb passed the public sequencing reads through fastp at Q25 and MiXCR, retaining productive beta sequences. Each entry merges the rows of one CDR3 protein and shows their most common DNA and genes. Within this sample are 650,000 to 900,000 distinct CDR3 sequences, with approximately 65% of them counted one time only. The ten largest clones capture around a quarter of the sample. The specimen sequenced was blood. The receptors were gathered from a man younger than 45 in good health.

The V and J genes are TRBV29-1 and TRBJ2-2; D is possibly TRBD1 (6 bases). The germline CDR1 and CDR2 sequences are SQVTM and ANQGSEA. There are 12 residues in the CDR3. The CDR3 loop reads CNVEYRAGELFF. The DNA for the CDR3 is TGCAACGTAGAATACAGGGCCGGGGAGCTGTTTTTT.

This clonotype has only a few counts. This chain connects TRBV3-1 to TRBJ2-5; 10 positions match TRBD2. Trimming took 3 bases from V and 6 from J; bases not matched to a gene: 10. The CDR3 extends over 16 amino acids. Germline V lookup: CDR1 LGHDT, CDR2 YNNKEL (reference sequence). CDR3 in DNA: TGTGCCAGCAGCCACCCAACTAGCGGGGTAACAAAGACCCAGTACTTC. It specifies CASSHPTSGVTKTQYF.

V and J are TRBV5-6 and TRBJ2-1; TRBD2 is a possible D gene (6 bases). The length of the CDR3 is 15 residues. Trimming left V 4 bases short and J 3 bases short, with 14 bases between. The germline V gene has CDR1 SGHDT and CDR2 YYEEEE. CDR3 coding DNA: TGTGCCAGCAGCCCCCGGGCGGGGCTCTACAATGAGCAGTTCTTC. Translating gives CASSPRAGLYNEQFF.

This chain uses TRBV10-3 with TRBJ1-5; no definite D call. Germline-derived CDR1 and CDR2 are ENHRY and SYGVKD. V was pared by 0 bases and J by 6 bases, with 6 bases between. The CDR3 is 13 residues long. The DNA for the CDR3 is TGTGCCATCAGTGAGTCGGGTTCTCAGCCCCAGCATTTT. This translates into CAISESGSQPQHF.

The V gene is TRBV29-1, the J gene TRBJ2-3; D remains unclear. The CDR3 totals 14 residues. The V end lost 5 bases, the J end lost 0 bases, and 12 bases lay between the germline ends. CDR1 and CDR2 from the germline V gene are SQVTM and ANQGSEA. CDR3 in amino acids: CSVLGSPSTDTQYF. In DNA form, the CDR3 reads TGCAGCGTTTTGGGCTCTCCTAGCACAGATACGCAGTATTTT.

The genes are TRBV6-6 and TRBJ2-5; 10 bases are a match to TRBD1. The CDR3 is 14 residues long. Germline-derived CDR1 and CDR2 are MNHNY and SVGAGI (reference sequence). Trimming cost V 5 bases and J 4 bases; bases outside gene matches: 4. The CDR3 DNA sequence: TGTGCCAGCAGTACGGGACAGGGGAGAGAGACCCAGTACTTC. It specifies CASSTGQGRETQYF.

On this clonotype: At one of its ends the junction is not consistent with the germline gene, which may arise from a read error. J is TRBJ2-5 and V is TRBV11-1; TRBD2 matches at 13 bases. This CDR3 is built from 22 residues. Germline CDR1 is SGHAT and CDR2 is FQDESV (reference sequence). The DNA of the CDR3 is TGTGCCAACAGCTTAGCGTTGTCCCACTGGACTAGCGGGGGAGCCCGACAAGAGACCCAGTACTTC. It encodes CANSLALSHWTSGGARQETQYF.

This clonotype has only a few counts. The chain links TRBV5-1 to TRBJ2-1; the match to TRBD1 covers 9 bases. The V segment lost 3 bases and the J segment 7 bases; nucleotides outside the gene matches: 5. The V gene's germline CDR1 is SGHRS and CDR2 YFSETQ. The CDR3 contains 14 residues. In DNA, the CDR3 is TGCGCCAGCAGCTCCGGACAGGGGAGGAATGAGCAGTTCTTC. It codes for CASSSGQGRNEQFF.

The rearrangement joins TRBV5-1 to TRBJ2-1, with 9 bases aligning to TRBD1. Germline V CDR1 and CDR2: SGHRS, YFSETQ. The J segment lost 7 bases and the V segment lost 4 bases, leaving 6 bases of the junction unmatched. The CDR3 spans 14 residues. The DNA for the CDR3 is TGCGCCAGCAGCCCACAGGGGGCGTTGAATGAGCAGTTCTTC. Amino acids: CASSPQGALNEQFF.

The chain uses TRBV5-1 and TRBJ2-1, with 11 bases identical to TRBD1. The J call may be incorrect, as the DNA end agrees better with TRBJ2-7. The length of the CDR3 is 14 residues. The germline V gene encodes CDR1 SGHRS and CDR2 YFSETQ. CDR3: CASSSTGTGGEQYF. Written as DNA, the CDR3 is TGCGCCAGCAGCTCAACCGGGACAGGGGGCGAGCAGTACTTC.

The chain joins TRBV4-3 to TRBJ2-2; 8 bases are a match to TRBD1. CDR3 size: 15 residues. Germline CDR1 is LGHNA and CDR2 is YSLEER. V was clipped by 5 bases and J by 5 bases; unmatched bases: 7. The CDR3 region has the DNA TGCGCCAGCAGCACGGACAGGGTGGGAACCGGGGAGCTGTTTTTT. It specifies CASSTDRVGTGELFF.

V and J are TRBV6-5 and TRBJ2-7; D possibly corresponds to TRBD1 (6 bases). Germline values: CDR1 MNHEY, CDR2 SVGAGI. The CDR3 loop spans 15 amino acids. The ends were cut back, 2 bases at V and 1 base at J, with 12 bases in the middle. The CDR3 reads CASSYAGVGSYEQYF. DNA of the CDR3: TGTGCCAGCAGTTACGCAGGGGTTGGGTCCTACGAGCAGTACTTC.

The chain couples TRBV7-9 to TRBJ1-2; TRBD1 agrees at 7 bases. The length of the CDR3 is 15 residues. CDR1 SEHNR and CDR2 FQNEAQ come from the germline V gene (reference sequence). The trim removed 4 bases at V and 0 bases at J, leaving 5 bases unmatched. CDR3 sequence: CASSWDSYTNYGYTF. CDR3 nucleotide sequence: TGTGCCAGCAGCTGGGACAGCTATACTAACTATGGCTACACCTTC. The variable domain in full, completed from reference TRBV7-9 and TRBJ1-2, reads DTGVSQNPRHKITKRGQNVTFRCDPISEHNRLYWYRQTLGQGPEFLTYFQNEAQLEKSRLLSDRFSAERPKGSFSTLEIQRTEQGDSAMYLCASSWDSYTNYGYTFGSGTRLTVV.

This chain joins TRBV20-1 and TRBJ2-1; 7 positions match TRBD1. Germline V gene lookup returns CDR1 DFQATT and CDR2 SNEGSKA (reference sequence). The V gene end was trimmed by 6 bases and the J gene end by 4 bases; junction bases not matched to a gene: 3. This CDR3 is 12 amino acids long. CDR3 nucleotides: TGCAGTGCCCGACAGGGTTACAATGAGCAGTTCTTC. This translates into CSARQGYNEQFF.

This clonotype occurred once. The chain has TRBV6-6 and TRBJ1-6, with D unresolved. V lost 2 bases, J lost 0 bases, and 11 bases lay in between. The CDR3 runs to 17 residues. Germline V gene data show CDR1 as MNHNY and CDR2 as SVGAGI (reference sequence). DNA of the CDR3: TGTGCCAGCAGTTACGCCGAGGGAGTCTCCTATAATTCACCCCTCCACTTT. Its protein is CASSYAEGVSYNSPLHF.

V and J are TRBV28 and TRBJ2-7; TRBD2 is a possible D gene (6 bases). From germline, CDR1 is MDHEN and CDR2 SYDVKM. Trimming shortened V by 3 bases and J by 0 bases, and 18 bases separated the two germline ends. There are 17 residues in the CDR3. The CDR3 region is CASSFGRWASVSYEQYF. Written as DNA, the CDR3 is TGTGCCAGCAGTTTTGGGAGGTGGGCTAGCGTCTCCTACGAGCAGTACTTC.

This chain connects TRBV7-6 to TRBJ2-1; 9 nucleotides agree with TRBD2. Germline values: CDR1 SGHVS, CDR2 FNYEAQ. V shed 9 bases and J 8 bases; nucleotides not matched to a gene: 11. This CDR3 contains 14 residues. The CDR3 DNA reads as TGTGCCAGTTACGGGGCGGGGGGGCGCGATGAGCAGTTCTTC. Translating gives CASYGAGGRDEQFF.

The V and J genes are TRBV2 and TRBJ2-1, with D possibly TRBD1 on 5 matching bases. The CDR3 contains 13 residues. The germline CDR1 and CDR2 sequences are SNHLY and FYNNEI. V was trimmed by 3 bases and J by 7 bases, leaving 10 bases between them. The CDR3 nucleotides read TGTGCCAGCAGTGACAGGGTTTTTAATGAGCAGTTCTTC. Protein product: CASSDRVFNEQFF.

The V gene is TRBV4-2, the J gene TRBJ1-1; the D is unclear. Trimming took 3 bases from V and 4 from J, leaving 18 bases between them. Germline CDR1 and CDR2: LGHNA and YNFKEQ. The CDR3 runs 16 residues. As DNA, the CDR3 is TGTGCCAGCAGCCAGACCCCGGGCAACCTGCCCACTGAAGCTTTCTTT. Translated, it gives CASSQTPGNLPTEAFF.

This chain links TRBV7-8 with TRBJ1-4, with 8 bases identical to TRBD1. Germline V gene data show CDR1 as SGHVS and CDR2 as FQNEAQ. V gave up 5 bases and J gave up 5 bases; unmatched junction bases: 10. The CDR3 totals 16 residues. The CDR3 loop is CASSPRQGYLNEKLFF. The CDR3 bases are TGTGCCAGCAGCCCACGACAGGGGTATCTGAATGAAAAACTGTTTTTT.